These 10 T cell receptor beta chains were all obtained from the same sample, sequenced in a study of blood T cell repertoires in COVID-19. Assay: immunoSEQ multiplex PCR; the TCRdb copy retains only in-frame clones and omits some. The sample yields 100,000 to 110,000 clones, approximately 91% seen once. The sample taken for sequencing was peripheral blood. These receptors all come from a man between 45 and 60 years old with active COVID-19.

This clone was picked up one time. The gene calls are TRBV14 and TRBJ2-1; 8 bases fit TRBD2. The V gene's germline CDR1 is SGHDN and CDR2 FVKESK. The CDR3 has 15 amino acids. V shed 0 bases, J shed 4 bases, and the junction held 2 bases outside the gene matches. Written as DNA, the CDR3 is TGTGCCAGCAGCCAAGATAGCGGGATTTACAATGAGCAGTTCTTC. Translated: CASSQDSGIYNEQFF.

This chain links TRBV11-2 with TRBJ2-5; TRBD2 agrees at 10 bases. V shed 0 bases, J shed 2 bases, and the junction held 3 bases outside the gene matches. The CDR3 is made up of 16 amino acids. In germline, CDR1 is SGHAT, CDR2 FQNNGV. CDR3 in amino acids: CASSLDGLAVQETQYF. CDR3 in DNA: TGTGCCAGCAGCTTAGATGGACTAGCGGTACAAGAGACCCAGTACTTC.

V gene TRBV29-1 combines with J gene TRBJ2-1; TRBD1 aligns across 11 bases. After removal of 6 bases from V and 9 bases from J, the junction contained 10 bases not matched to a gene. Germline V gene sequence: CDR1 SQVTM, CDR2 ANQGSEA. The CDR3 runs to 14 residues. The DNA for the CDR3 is TGCAGCGTCCTAAGGACAGGGGGCGGCGGTGAGCAGTTCTTC. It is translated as CSVLRTGGGGEQFF.

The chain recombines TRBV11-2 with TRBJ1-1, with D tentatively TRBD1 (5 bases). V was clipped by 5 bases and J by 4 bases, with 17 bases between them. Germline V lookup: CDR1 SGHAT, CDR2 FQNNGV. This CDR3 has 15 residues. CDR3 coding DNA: TGTGCCAGCAGCCTAGGTTATCAGGGCGGCACTGAAGCTTTCTTT. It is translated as CASSLGYQGGTEAFF.

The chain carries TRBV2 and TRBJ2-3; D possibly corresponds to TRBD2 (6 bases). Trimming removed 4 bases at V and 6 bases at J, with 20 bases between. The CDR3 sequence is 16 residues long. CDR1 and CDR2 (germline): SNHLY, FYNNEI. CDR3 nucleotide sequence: TGTGCCAGCAGTGTACAAAACCTAGATGCGGGGGATACGCAGTATTTT. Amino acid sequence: CASSVQNLDAGDTQYF.

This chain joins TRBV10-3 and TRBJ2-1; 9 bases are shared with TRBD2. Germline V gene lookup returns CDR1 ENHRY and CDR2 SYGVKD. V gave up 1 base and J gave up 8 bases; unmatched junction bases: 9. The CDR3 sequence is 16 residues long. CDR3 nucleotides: TGTGCCATCAGTGAGTTAGCACTAGCGGGTGGCGATGAGCAGTTCTTC. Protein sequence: CAISELALAGGDEQFF.

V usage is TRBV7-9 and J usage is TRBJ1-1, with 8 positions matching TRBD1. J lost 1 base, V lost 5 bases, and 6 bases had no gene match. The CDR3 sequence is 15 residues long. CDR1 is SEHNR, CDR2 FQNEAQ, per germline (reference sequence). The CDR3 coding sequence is TGTGCCAGCAGCGGTCCGGGACAGGAGAACACTGAAGCTTTCTTT. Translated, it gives CASSGPGQENTEAFF.

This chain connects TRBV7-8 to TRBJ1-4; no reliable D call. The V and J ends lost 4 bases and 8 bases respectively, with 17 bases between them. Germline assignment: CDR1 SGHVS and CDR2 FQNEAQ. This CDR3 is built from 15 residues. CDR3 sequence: CASSSASGLREKLFF. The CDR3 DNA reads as TGTGCCAGCAGCTCAGCCAGTGGGCTTCGGGAAAAACTGTTTTTT.

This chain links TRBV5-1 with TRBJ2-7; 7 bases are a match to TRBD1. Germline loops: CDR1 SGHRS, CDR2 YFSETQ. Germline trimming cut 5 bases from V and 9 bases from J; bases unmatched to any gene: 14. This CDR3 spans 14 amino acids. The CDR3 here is CASSQGDQSGSQYV. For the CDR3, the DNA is TGCGCCAGCAGTCAGGGGGACCAAAGTGGGTCGCAGTACGTC.

CDR3 nucleotide sequence: TGTGCCAGCAGTGAGGCAGACAGAAAGCGCAATCAGCCCCAGCATTTT. Translating gives CASSEADRKRNQPQHF. The genes are TRBV6-1 and TRBJ1-5; tentative D call: TRBD1 (5 bases). Germline V gene sequence: CDR1 MNHNS, CDR2 SASEGT. V was pared by 3 bases and J by 2 bases, with 14 bases between. The length of the CDR3 is 16 residues.